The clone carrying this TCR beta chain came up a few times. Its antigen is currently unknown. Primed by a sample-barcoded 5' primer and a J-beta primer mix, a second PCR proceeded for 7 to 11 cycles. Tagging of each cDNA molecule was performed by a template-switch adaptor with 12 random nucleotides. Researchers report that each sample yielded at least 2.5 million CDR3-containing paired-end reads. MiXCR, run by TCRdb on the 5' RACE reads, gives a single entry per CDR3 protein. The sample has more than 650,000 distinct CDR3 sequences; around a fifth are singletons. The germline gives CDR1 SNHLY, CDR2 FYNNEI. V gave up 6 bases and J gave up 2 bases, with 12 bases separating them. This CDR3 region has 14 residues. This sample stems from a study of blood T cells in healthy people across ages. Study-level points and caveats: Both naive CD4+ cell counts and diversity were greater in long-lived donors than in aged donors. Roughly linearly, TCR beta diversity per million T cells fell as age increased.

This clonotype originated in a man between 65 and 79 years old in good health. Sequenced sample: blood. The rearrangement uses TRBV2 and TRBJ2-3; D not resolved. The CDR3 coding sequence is TGTGCCAGCAGCAGGACGGTTCACACAGATACGCAGTATTTT. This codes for CASSRTVHTDTQYF.